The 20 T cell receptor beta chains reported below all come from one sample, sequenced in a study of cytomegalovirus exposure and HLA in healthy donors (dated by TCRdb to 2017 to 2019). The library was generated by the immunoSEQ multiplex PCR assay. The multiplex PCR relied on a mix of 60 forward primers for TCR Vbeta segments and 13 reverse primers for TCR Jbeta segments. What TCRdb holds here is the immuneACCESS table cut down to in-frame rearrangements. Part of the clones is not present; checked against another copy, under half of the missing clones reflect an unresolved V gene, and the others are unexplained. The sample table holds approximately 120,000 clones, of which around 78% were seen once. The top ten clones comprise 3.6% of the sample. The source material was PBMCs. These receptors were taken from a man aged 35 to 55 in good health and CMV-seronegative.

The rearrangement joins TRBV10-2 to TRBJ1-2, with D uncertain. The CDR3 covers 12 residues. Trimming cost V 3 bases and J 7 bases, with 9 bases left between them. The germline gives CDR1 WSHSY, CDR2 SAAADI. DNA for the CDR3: TGCGCCAGCAGTGAAACTAGGACTGGCTACACCTTC. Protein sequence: CASSETRTGYTF.

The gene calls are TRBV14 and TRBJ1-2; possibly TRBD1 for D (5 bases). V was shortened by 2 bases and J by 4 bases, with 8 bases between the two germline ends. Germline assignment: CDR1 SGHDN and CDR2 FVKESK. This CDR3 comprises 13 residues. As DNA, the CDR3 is TGTGCCAGCAGCCAATACCAGGGCTATGGCTACACCTTC. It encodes CASSQYQGYGYTF.

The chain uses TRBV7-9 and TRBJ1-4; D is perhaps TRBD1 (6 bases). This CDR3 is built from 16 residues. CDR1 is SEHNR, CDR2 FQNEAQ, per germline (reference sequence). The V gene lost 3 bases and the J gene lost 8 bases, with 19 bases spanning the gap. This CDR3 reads CASSLGSTGSTEKLFF. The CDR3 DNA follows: TGTGCCAGCAGCTTGGGTTCAACAGGGAGTACAGAAAAACTGTTTTTT.

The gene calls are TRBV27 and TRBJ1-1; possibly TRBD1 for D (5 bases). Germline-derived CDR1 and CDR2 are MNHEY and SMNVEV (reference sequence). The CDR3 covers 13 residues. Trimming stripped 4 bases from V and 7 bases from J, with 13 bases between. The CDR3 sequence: CASSYSDRVEAFF. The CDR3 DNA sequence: TGTGCCAGCAGTTACTCCGACAGAGTTGAAGCTTTCTTT.

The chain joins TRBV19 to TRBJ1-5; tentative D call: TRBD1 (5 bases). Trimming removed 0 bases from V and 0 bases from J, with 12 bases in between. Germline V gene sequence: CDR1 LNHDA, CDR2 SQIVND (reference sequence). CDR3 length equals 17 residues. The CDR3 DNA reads TGTGCCAGTAGTATAGATGGGGCAGTATTTAGCAATCAGCCCCAGCATTTT. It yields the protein CASSIDGAVFSNQPQHF.

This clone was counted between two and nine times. The chain's CDR3 is CASSQDPEGSDTQYF. The CDR3 coding sequence is TGTGCCAGCAGCCAAGATCCGGAGGGCTCAGATACGCAGTATTTT. The chain employs TRBV14 and TRBJ2-3, with D perhaps TRBD2 (6 bases). Germline V gives CDR1 SGHDN, CDR2 FVKESK. V dropped 0 bases and J dropped 4 bases, with 11 bases sitting between them. The CDR3 loop spans 15 amino acids.

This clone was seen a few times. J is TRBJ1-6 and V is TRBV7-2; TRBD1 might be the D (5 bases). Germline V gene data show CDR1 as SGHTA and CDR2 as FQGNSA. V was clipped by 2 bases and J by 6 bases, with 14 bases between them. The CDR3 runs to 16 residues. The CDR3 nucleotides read TGTGCCAGCAGCTTACCAGGGATAGTAGTTAATTCACCCCTCCACTTT. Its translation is CASSLPGIVVNSPLHF.

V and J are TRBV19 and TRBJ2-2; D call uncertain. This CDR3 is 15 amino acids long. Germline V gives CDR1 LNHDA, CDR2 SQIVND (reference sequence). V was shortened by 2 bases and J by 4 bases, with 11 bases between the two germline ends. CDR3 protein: CASSISQAITGELFF. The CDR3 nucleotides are TGTGCCAGTAGTATAAGCCAGGCGATCACCGGGGAGCTGTTTTTT.

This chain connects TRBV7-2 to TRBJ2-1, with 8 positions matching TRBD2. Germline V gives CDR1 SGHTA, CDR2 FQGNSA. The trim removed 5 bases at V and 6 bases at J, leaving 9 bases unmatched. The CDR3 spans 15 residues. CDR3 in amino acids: CASSLRTSLVNEQFF. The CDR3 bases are TGTGCCAGCAGCCTCCGGACTAGCCTCGTCAATGAGCAGTTCTTC. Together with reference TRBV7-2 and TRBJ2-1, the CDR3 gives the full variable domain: GAGVSQSPSNKVTEKGKDVELRCDPISGHTALYWYRQSLGQGLEFLIYFQGNSAPDKSGLPSDRFSAERTGGSVSTLTIQRTQQEDSAVYLCASSLRTSLVNEQFFGPGTRLTVL.

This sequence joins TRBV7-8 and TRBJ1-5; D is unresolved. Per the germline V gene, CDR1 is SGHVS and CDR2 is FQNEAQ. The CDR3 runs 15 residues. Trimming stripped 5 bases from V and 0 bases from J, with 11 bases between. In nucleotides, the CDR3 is TGTGCCAGCAGCCTAGGGCAGTATAGCAATCAGCCCCAGCATTTT. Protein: CASSLGQYSNQPQHF.

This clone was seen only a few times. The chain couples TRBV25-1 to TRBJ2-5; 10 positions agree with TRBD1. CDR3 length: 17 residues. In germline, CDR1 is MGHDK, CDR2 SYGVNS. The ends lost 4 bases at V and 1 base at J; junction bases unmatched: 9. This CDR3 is CASSGMGTGAPQETQYF. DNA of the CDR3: TGTGCCAGCAGTGGAATGGGGACAGGGGCCCCCCAAGAGACCCAGTACTTC.

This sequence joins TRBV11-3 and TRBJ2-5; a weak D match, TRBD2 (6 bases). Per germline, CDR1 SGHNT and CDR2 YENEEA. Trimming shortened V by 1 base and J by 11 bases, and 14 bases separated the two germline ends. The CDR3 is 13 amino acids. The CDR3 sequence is CASSLAASGEQYF. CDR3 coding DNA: TGTGCCAGCAGCTTAGCGGCCTCGGGGGAGCAGTACTTC.

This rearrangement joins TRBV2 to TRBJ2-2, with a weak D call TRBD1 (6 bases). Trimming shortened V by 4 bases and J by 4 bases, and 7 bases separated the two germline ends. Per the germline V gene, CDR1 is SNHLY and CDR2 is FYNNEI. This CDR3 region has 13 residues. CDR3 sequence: CASSGGPTGELFF. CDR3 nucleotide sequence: TGTGCCAGCAGTGGGGGGCCCACCGGGGAGCTGTTTTTT.

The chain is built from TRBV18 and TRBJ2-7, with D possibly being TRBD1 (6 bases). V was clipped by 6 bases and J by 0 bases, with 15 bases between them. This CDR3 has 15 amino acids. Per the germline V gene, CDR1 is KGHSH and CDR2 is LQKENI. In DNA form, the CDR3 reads TGTGCCAGCTCCTTGGGACACCTGAGCTCCTACGAGCAGTACTTC. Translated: CASSLGHLSSYEQYF. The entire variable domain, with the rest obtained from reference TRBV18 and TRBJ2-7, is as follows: NAGVMQNPRHLVRRRGQEARLRCSPMKGHSHVYWYRQLPEEGLKFMVYLQKENIIDESGMPKERFSAEFPKEGPSILRIQQVVRGDSAAYFCASSLGHLSSYEQYFGPGTRLTVT.

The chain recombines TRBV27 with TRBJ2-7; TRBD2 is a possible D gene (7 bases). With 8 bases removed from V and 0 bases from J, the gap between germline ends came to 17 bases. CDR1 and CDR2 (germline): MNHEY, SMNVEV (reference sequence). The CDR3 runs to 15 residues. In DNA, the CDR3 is TGTGCCAGCGGGTGGCGGGGGCCGAGCTCCTACGAGCAGTACTTC. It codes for CASGWRGPSSYEQYF.

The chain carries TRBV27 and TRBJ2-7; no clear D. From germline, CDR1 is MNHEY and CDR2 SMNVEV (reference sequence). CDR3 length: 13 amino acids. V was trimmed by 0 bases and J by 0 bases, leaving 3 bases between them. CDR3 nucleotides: TGTGCCAGCAGTTTATCGGCCTCCTACGAGCAGTACTTC. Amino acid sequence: CASSLSASYEQYF.

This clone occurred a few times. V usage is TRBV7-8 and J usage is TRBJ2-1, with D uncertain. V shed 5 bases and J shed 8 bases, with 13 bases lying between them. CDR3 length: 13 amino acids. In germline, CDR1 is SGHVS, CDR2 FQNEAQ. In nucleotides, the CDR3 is TGTGCCAGCAGCCCACCGAAACGGGATGAGCAGTTCTTC. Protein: CASSPPKRDEQFF.

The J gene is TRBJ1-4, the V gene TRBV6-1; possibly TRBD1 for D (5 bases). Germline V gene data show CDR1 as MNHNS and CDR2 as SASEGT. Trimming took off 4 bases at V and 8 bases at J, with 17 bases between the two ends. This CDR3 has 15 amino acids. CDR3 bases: TGTGCCAGCAGTGCTAACCAGGGTTGGTACGAAAAACTGTTTTTT. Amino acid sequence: CASSANQGWYEKLFF.

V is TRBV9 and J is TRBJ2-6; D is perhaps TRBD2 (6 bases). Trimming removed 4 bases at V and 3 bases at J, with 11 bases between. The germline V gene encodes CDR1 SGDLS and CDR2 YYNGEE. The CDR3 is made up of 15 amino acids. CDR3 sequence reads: CASSPRDFGANVLTF. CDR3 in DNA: TGTGCCAGCAGCCCCCGGGACTTTGGGGCCAACGTCCTGACTTTC.

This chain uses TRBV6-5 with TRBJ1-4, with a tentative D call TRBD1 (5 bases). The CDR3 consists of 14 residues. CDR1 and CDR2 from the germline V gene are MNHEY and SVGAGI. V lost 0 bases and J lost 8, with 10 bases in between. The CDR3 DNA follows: TGTGCCAGCAGTTACTCACCAGGGAGGGAAAAACTGTTTTTT. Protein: CASSYSPGREKLFF.